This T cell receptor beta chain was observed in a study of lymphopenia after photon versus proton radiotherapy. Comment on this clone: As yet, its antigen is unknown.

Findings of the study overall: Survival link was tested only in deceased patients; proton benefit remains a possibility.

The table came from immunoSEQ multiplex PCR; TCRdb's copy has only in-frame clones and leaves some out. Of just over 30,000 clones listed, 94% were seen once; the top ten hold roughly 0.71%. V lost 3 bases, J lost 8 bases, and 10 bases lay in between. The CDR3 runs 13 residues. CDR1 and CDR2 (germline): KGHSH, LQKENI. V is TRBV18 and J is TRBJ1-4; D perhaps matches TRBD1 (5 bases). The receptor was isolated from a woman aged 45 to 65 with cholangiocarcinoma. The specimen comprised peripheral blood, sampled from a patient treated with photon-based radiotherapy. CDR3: CASSPGVGEKLFF. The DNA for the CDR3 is TGTGCCAGCTCACCGGGGGTCGGGGAAAAACTGTTTTTT.